The 3 T cell receptor beta chains below were found in one sample sequenced in a study of response to subunit inactivated influenza vaccine. Each CDR3 protein gets one entry after TCRdb re-called the RT-PCR reads with MiXCR. The sample has under 500,000 distinct CDR3 sequences, around 9.9% seen once. The specimen was PBMCs from blood, collected more than 35 days after vaccination. These receptors came from a man aged 50 to 59 who received an inactivated influenza vaccine.

This clonotype was recorded a few times. The rearrangement uses TRBV3-1 and TRBJ2-5, with 10 bases that match TRBD2. The CDR3 runs to 14 residues. Germline V CDR1 and CDR2: LGHDT, YNNKEL (reference sequence). V trimming: 2 bases; J trimming: 3 bases; junction bases outside the gene matches: 0. CDR3 protein: CASSQSGGEETQYF. CDR3 bases: TGTGCCAGCAGCCAAAGCGGGGGGGAAGAGACCCAGTACTTC.

In this sample, this clonotype turned up a few times. The CDR3 reads CASSPKEGTVSDTQYF. In DNA form, the CDR3 reads TGTGCCAGCTCACCTAAAGAGGGGACAGTGTCAGATACGCAGTATTTT. V and J are TRBV18 and TRBJ2-3, with TRBD1 identical over 7 bases. V shed 3 bases and J 4 bases; nucleotides not matched to a gene: 10. The CDR3 runs 16 residues. The germline V gene has CDR1 KGHSH and CDR2 LQKENI.

This clonotype was detected a few times. This sequence joins TRBV11-2 and TRBJ2-1, with 8 bases identical to TRBD2. The CDR3 has 15 residues. V gave up 3 bases and J gave up 5 bases; unmatched junction bases: 6. Germline V gene data show CDR1 as SGHAT and CDR2 as FQNNGV. CDR3 DNA sequence: TGTGCCAGCAGCTTGATAGCGGGGCTAAACAATGAGCAGTTCTTC. Translating it yields CASSLIAGLNNEQFF.